One sample yielded the 11 T cell receptor beta chains listed below, sequenced in a study of blood T cell repertoires in COVID-19. Assay used: immunoSEQ multiplex PCR; TCRdb lists only in-frame clones, some missing. The sample has about 130,000 clones; around 85% are singletons. Sequenced sample: peripheral blood. All receptors come from a woman in her forties or fifties with acute or convalescent COVID-19.

This chain links TRBV19 with TRBJ1-2, with a tentative D call TRBD1 (5 bases). V lost 3 bases to trimming and J lost 6 bases, with 17 bases between them. The germline V gene encodes CDR1 LNHDA and CDR2 SQIVND (reference sequence). The CDR3 extends over 15 amino acids. The DNA for the CDR3 is TGTGCCAGTAGTATCCCCCCCGGGGGGAAAGATGGCTACACCTTC. The encoded protein is CASSIPPGGKDGYTF.

The V and J genes are TRBV7-2 and TRBJ1-3; D is perhaps TRBD1 (5 bases). Germline V lookup: CDR1 SGHTA, CDR2 FQGNSA. V lost 5 bases and J lost 4, with 12 bases in between. The CDR3 loop spans 14 amino acids. Here the CDR3 DNA reads TGTGCCAGCAGCGGGGGGGGACCGGGAAACACCATATATTTT. The encoded protein is CASSGGGPGNTIYF.

V usage is TRBV6-5 and J usage is TRBJ1-6; tentatively, D is TRBD1 (5 bases). The V gene lost 8 bases and the J gene lost 10 bases, with 15 bases spanning the gap. The CDR3 spans 13 residues. Germline CDR1 and CDR2: MNHEY and SVGAGI. DNA for the CDR3: TGTGCCAGCGGTCAGGGCTTTCGATCACCCCTCCACTTT. Its translation is CASGQGFRSPLHF.

The V gene is TRBV11-2, the J gene TRBJ2-7; weak D call: TRBD1 (5 bases). V was shortened by 4 bases and J by 2 bases, with 9 bases between the two germline ends. The CDR3 runs 13 residues. Germline V gene sequence: CDR1 SGHAT, CDR2 FQNNGV. CDR3 sequence (DNA): TGTGCCAGCAGCTCCAGGGTTGCCTACGAGCAGTACTTC. Translation gives CASSSRVAYEQYF.

The chain carries TRBV5-1 and TRBJ2-2; D perhaps matches TRBD1 (6 bases). There are 15 residues in the CDR3. Germline V CDR1 and CDR2: SGHRS, YFSETQ. Trimming left V 3 bases short and J 5 bases short, with 14 bases between. CDR3 loop: CASSSTGSVTGELFF. The CDR3 DNA reads as TGCGCCAGCAGCTCTACAGGGTCGGTTACCGGGGAGCTGTTTTTT.

The rearrangement joins TRBV27 to TRBJ1-5; possible D gene TRBD1, 5 bases. Germline lookup yields CDR1 MNHEY and CDR2 SMNVEV (reference sequence). The V end was cut by 4 bases, the J end by 1 base, with 14 bases between. The CDR3 is made up of 16 amino acids. CDR3 sequence (DNA): TGTGCCAGCAGTTCCCGGAGGGGAATAAGCAATCAGCCCCAGCATTTT. It codes for CASSSRRGISNQPQHF.

The chain employs TRBV25-1 and TRBJ2-1; D might be TRBD2 (6 bases). V lost 3 bases, J lost 5 bases, and 23 bases lay in between. The CDR3 covers 18 residues. CDR1 is MGHDK and CDR2 is SYGVNS in the germline V gene. The DNA for the CDR3 is TGTGCCAGCAGTGACCCTCCCATTCCGGGGGTTCTAAACAATGAGCAGTTCTTC. Residues: CASSDPPIPGVLNNEQFF. Complete variable domain (other parts from reference TRBV25-1 and TRBJ2-1): EADIYQTPRYLVIGTGKKITLECSQTMGHDKMYWYQQDPGMELHLIHYSYGVNSTEKGDLSSESTVSRIRTEHFPLTLESARPSHTSQYLCASSDPPIPGVLNNEQFFGPGTRLTVL.

The chain joins TRBV19 to TRBJ1-5, with D perhaps TRBD1 (5 bases). CDR3 length: 14 residues. Trimming stripped 7 bases from V and 3 bases from J, with 13 bases between. Germline V gene sequence: CDR1 LNHDA, CDR2 SQIVND (reference sequence). In DNA, the CDR3 is TGTGCCAGTACCAGCCGGGACTTCAATCAGCCCCAGCATTTT. Residues: CASTSRDFNQPQHF. The full variable domain, completed using reference TRBV19 and TRBJ1-5, is DGGITQSPKYLFRKEGQNVTLSCEQNLNHDAMYWYRQDPGQGLRLIYYSQIVNDFQKGDIAEGYSVSREKKESFPLTVTSAQKNPTAFYLCASTSRDFNQPQHFGDGTRLSIL.

This clone was counted once. This chain uses TRBV2 with TRBJ2-7, with TRBD2 matching 7 bases. Germline CDR1 is SNHLY and CDR2 is FYNNEI. The CDR3 loop spans 15 amino acids. The junction had 9 bases not matched to a gene; V was cut back by 6 bases and J by 1 base. The CDR3 DNA follows: TGTGCCAGCAGCGAGACTGCGGGGGTGTCCTACGAGCAGTACTTC. Protein product: CASSETAGVSYEQYF.

V gene TRBV10-3 combines with J gene TRBJ2-7, with a tentative D call TRBD1 (6 bases). CDR1 and CDR2 from the germline V gene are ENHRY and SYGVKD. V lost 6 bases, J lost 2 bases, and 14 bases lay in between. The CDR3 sequence is 14 residues long. CDR3 loop: CAIRSTGNPYEQYF. Here the CDR3 DNA reads TGTGCCATCAGATCCACAGGGAATCCCTACGAGCAGTACTTC.

The J gene is TRBJ1-5, the V gene TRBV6-2 or TRBV6-3, with a possible D match to TRBD1 (6 bases). Germline V CDR1 and CDR2: MNHEY, SVGEGT. Deletions cut 0 bases from V and 6 bases from J, with 12 bases between. CDR3 length: 15 residues. The CDR3 DNA follows: TGTGCCAGCAGTTACTCAGGCGGGGGCGGTCAGCCCCAGCATTTT. Protein: CASSYSGGGGQPQHF.